This TCR beta chain was sequenced during a study of Ad26.COV2.S vaccination and SARS-CoV-2 variants. Turning to the study itself: Intramuscular Ad26.COV2.S at 5x10^10 or 1x10^11 viral particles.

Specified treatment: 15 to 20 received Ad26.COV2.S at low or high dose, single or two shots; roughly five received placebo; per-sample allocation not given. Samples analyzed were those drawn on day 63 after the first vaccine or placebo injection. This table comes from immunoSEQ multiplex PCR, and its TCRdb copy is limited to in-frame clones, with some not included. The sample comprises hundreds of thousands of clones, about 89% of which are singletons, and roughly 5% rests with the top ten. The source material was peripheral blood, sampled in a trial of Ad26.COV2.S vaccine versus placebo. The origin of this receptor is a person aged 18-65 years who received the Ad26.COV2.S COVID-19 vaccine or a placebo.

This CDR3 reads CASSEVADYGYTF. CDR3 coding DNA: TGTGCCAGCAGTGAAGTGGCAGACTATGGCTACACCTTC. The chain uses TRBV6-1 and TRBJ1-2; no clear D gene. The CDR3 is 13 amino acids. Trimming took 1 base from V and 3 from J, leaving 6 bases between them. Germline V gives CDR1 MNHNS, CDR2 SASEGT.